The T cell receptor beta chain described here comes from a study of CD8+ T cells in alopecia areata. The CDR3 runs to 15 residues. V trimming: 3 bases; J trimming: 9 bases; junction bases outside the gene matches: 5. Per the germline V gene, CDR1 is SGHVS and CDR2 is FQNEAQ. Specified treatment: oral pan-JAK inhibitor, 5-10 mg twice daily. This clone was detected only once. The antigen is unknown. Study-wide findings and caveats: Under tofacitinib, numerous expanded lesional clonotypes remained detectable in scalp and blood.

RNA extraction and reverse transcription yielded cDNA as sequencing template. The repertoire was sequenced with immunoSEQ multiplex PCR; TCRdb's copy has only in-frame clones and lacks some. The table records around 200,000 clones, 58% of them present only once. Sequenced material: CD8+ T cells sorted from blood, taken at week 24, from a patient treated with tofacitinib. The chain combines TRBV7-8 with TRBJ2-1; 13 nucleotides agree with TRBD2. This sequence was found in a human donor with alopecia areata. The CDR3 DNA reads as TGTGCCAGCAGCTTGACTAGCGGGGGGTATGGTGAGCAGTTCTTC. This translates into CASSLTSGGYGEQFF.